These T cell receptor beta chains were read from a single sample in a study of cytomegalovirus exposure and HLA in healthy donors. Assay: immunoSEQ multiplex PCR; the TCRdb copy retains only in-frame clones and omits some. The sample has about 120,000 clones; about 8.6% are singletons. The sequencing sample was made of PBMCs. These TCRs come from a woman aged 40 to 50 in good health and CMV-seropositive. CDR3s include the opening cysteine and the closing phenylalanine or tryptophan. The D gene is left open where the match is weak. The size of a clone is reported for some rows only, either as once, few or many, or as a class for expanded clones.

j_call | clone_size | v_call | d_call | cdr3_aa | cdr3_nt
TRBJ1-5 | few | TRBV5-6 | - | CASSLGRHRPQHF | TGTGCCAGCAGCTTGGGGAGGCATCGGCCCCAGCATTTT
TRBJ1-1 | - | TRBV6-5 | - | CASSPTENTEAFF | TGTGCCAGCAGTCCGACAGAGAACACTGAAGCTTTCTTT
TRBJ2-7 | few | TRBV7-8 | - | CASSFDSDYWSYEQYF | TGTGCCAGCAGCTTTGATAGCGACTACTGGTCCTACGAGCAGTACTTC
TRBJ1-3 | few | TRBV2 | - | CASSVLQGISGNTIYF | TGTGCCAGCAGCGTGCTTCAGGGAATCTCTGGAAACACCATATATTTT
TRBJ2-7 | - | TRBV7-2 | - | CASSINRGGGYEQYF | TGTGCCAGCAGCATAAATAGGGGGGGCGGGTACGAGCAGTACTTC
TRBJ1-6 | - | TRBV10-3 | - | CAISAADASPLHF | TGTGCCATCAGTGCGGCGGATGCTTCACCCCTCCACTTT
TRBJ1-1 | few | TRBV7-9 | - | CASSLVPVVEAFF | TGTGCCAGCAGCTTGGTTCCGGTCGTCGAAGCTTTCTTT
TRBJ2-1 | few | TRBV6-1 | TRBD2 | CASPNPGLASNEQFF | TGTGCCAGTCCGAACCCGGGACTAGCAAGTAATGAGCAGTTCTTC
TRBJ1-4 | - | TRBV6-1 | TRBD1 | CASSDRDSNEKLFF | TGTGCCAGCAGTGACCGGGACAGTAATGAAAAACTGTTTTTT
TRBJ1-5 | few | TRBV10-3 | - | CAISASGGNQPQHF | TGTGCCATCAGTGCCAGCGGGGGCAATCAGCCCCAGCATTTT
TRBJ1-2 | - | TRBV10-3 | TRBD1 | CAISESTGGQVHPF | TGTGCCATCAGTGAGTCGACAGGGGGGCAGGTCCACCCCTTC
TRBJ2-1 | - | TRBV7-6 | TRBD2 | CASARASGGTYNEQFF | TGTGCCAGCGCCCGAGCTAGCGGGGGAACCTACAATGAGCAGTTCTTC
TRBJ1-2 | - | TRBV5-1 | - | CASSLLDSDPYGYTF | TGCGCCAGCAGCTTACTGGACTCAGACCCCTATGGCTACACCTTC
TRBJ2-1 | - | TRBV18 | - | CASSPQGGSYNEQFF | TGTGCCAGCTCACCACAGGGAGGATCCTACAATGAGCAGTTCTTC
TRBJ2-6 | few | TRBV18 | - | CASSPSVSGANVLTF | TGTGCCAGCTCACCCAGTGTCTCTGGGGCCAACGTCCTGACTTTC
TRBJ1-6 | - | TRBV7-6 | - | CASSPSGGLLNSPLHF | TGTGCCAGCAGCCCCAGTGGGGGCTTGTTAAATTCACCCCTCCACTTT